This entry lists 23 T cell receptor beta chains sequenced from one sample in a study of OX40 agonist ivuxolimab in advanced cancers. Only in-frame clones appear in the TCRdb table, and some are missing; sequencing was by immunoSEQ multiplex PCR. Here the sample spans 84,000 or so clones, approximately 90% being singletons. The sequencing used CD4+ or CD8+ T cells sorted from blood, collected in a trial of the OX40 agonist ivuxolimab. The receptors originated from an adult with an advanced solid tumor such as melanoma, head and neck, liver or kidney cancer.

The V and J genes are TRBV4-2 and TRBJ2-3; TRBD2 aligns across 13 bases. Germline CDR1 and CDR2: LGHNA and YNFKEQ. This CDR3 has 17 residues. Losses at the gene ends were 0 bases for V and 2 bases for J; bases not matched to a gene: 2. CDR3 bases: TGTGCCAGCAGCCAAGACGGACTAGCGGGGGTCACAGATACGCAGTATTTT. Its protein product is CASSQDGLAGVTDTQYF.

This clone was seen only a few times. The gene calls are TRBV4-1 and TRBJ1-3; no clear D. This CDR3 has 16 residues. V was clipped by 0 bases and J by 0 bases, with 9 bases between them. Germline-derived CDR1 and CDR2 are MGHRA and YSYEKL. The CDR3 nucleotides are TGCGCCAGCAGCCAAGAATCCGGACTCTCTGGAAACACCATATATTTT. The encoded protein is CASSQESGLSGNTIYF.

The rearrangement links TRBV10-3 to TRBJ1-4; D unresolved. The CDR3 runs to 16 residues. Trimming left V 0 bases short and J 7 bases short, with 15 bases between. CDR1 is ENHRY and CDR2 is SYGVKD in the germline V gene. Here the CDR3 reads CAISESRGIGSEKLFF. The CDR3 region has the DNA TGTGCCATCAGTGAGTCGAGAGGGATTGGGAGTGAAAAACTGTTTTTT.

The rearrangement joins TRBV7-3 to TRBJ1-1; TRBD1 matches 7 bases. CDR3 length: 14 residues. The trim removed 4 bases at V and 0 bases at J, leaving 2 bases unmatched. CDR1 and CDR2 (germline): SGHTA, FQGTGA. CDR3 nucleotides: TGTGCCAGCAGCTCCGGGACAGTGAACACTGAAGCTTTCTTT. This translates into CASSSGTVNTEAFF.

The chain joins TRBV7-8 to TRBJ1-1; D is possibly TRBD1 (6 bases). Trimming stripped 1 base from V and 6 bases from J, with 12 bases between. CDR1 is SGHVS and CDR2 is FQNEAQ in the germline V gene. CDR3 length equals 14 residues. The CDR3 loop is CASSLGGGPAEAFF. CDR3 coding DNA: TGTGCCAGCAGCTTAGGTGGGGGGCCGGCTGAAGCTTTCTTT.

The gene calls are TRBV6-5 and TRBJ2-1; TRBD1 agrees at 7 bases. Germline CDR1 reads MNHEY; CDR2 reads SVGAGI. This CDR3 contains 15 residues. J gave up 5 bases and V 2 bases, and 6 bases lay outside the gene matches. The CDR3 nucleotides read TGTGCCAGCAGTTACAAAAGACAGGGTCACAATGAGCAGTTCTTC. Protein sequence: CASSYKRQGHNEQFF.

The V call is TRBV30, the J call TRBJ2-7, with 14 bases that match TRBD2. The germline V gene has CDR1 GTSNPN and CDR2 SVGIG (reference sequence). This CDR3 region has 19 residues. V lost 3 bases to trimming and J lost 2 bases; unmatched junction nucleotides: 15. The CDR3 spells CAWRYQRRTSGGLAYEQYF. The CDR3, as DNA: TGTGCCTGGAGGTACCAAAGGAGGACTAGCGGGGGGCTAGCCTACGAGCAGTACTTC. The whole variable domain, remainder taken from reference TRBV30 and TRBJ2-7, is SQTIHQWPATLVQPVGSPLSLECTVEGTSNPNLYWYRQAAGRGLQLLFYSVGIGQISSEVPQNLSASRPQDRQFILSSKKLLLSDSGFYLCAWRYQRRTSGGLAYEQYFGPGTRLTVT.

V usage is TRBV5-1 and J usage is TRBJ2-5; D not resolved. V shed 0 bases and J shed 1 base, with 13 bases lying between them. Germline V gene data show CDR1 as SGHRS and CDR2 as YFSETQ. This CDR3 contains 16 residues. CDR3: CASSLGGEARQETQYF. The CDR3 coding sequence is TGCGCCAGCAGCTTGGGGGGTGAAGCGCGCCAAGAGACCCAGTACTTC.

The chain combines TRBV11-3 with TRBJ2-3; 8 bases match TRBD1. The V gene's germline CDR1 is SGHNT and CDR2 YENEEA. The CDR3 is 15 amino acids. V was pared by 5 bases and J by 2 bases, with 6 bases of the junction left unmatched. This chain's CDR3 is CASSGGTGYTDTQYF. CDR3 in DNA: TGTGCCAGCAGCGGGGGGACAGGATACACAGATACGCAGTATTTT.

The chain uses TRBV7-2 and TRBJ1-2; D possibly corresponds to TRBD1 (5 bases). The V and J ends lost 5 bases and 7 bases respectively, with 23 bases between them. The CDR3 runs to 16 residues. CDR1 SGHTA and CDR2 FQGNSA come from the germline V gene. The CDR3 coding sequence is TGTGCCAGCAGCCCGGGGGGGTCCCATCCCCGTGGTGGCTACACCTTC. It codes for CASSPGGSHPRGGYTF.

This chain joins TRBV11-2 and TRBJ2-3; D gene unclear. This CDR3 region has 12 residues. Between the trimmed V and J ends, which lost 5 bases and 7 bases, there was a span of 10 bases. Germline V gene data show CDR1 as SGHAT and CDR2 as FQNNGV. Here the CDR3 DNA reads TGTGCCAGCAGCCCGTTGATAAATACGCAGTATTTT. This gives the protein CASSPLINTQYF.

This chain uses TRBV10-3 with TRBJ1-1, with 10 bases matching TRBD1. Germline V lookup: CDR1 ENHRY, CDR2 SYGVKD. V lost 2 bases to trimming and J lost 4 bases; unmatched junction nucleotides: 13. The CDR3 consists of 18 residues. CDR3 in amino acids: CAISERPSPGQGSTEAFF. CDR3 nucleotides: TGTGCCATCAGTGAGCGCCCCTCCCCGGGACAGGGGTCCACTGAAGCTTTCTTT.

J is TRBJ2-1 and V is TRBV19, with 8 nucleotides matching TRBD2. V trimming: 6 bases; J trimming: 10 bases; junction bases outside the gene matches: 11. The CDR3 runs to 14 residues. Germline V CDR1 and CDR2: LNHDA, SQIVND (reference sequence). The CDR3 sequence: CASRPSGGQGEQFF. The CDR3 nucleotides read TGTGCCAGTAGGCCCAGCGGGGGACAAGGGGAGCAGTTCTTC.

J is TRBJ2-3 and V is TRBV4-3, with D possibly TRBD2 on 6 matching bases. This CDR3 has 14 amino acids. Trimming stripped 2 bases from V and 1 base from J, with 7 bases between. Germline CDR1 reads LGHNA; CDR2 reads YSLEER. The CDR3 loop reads CASSQPGGTDTQYF. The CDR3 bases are TGCGCCAGCAGCCAACCGGGGGGCACAGATACGCAGTATTTT.

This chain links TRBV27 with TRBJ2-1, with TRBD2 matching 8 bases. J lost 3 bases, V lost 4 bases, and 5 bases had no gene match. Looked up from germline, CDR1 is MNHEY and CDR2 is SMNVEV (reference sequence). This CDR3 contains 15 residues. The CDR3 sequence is CASSSGTRVYNEQFF. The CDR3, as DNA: TGTGCCAGCAGTTCCGGGACTAGAGTCTACAATGAGCAGTTCTTC.

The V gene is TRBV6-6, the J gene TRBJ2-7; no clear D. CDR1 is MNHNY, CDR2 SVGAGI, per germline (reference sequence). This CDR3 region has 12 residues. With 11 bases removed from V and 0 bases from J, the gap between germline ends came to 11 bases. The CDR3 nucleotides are TGTGCCGTAGCAGGTCCCTCCTACGAGCAGTACTTC. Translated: CAVAGPSYEQYF.

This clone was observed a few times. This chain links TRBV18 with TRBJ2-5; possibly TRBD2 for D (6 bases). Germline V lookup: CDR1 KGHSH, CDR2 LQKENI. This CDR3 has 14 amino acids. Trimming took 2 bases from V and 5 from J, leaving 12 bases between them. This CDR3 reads CASSPLEGSETQYF. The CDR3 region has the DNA TGTGCCAGCTCACCATTGGAGGGCTCGGAGACCCAGTACTTC.

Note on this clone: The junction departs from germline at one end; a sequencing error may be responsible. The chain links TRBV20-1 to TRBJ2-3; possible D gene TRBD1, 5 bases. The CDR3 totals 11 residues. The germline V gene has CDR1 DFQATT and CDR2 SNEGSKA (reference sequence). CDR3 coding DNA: TGCAGTGCTAGAGATCAGGGTACCTCGGTATTT. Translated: CSARDQGTSVF.

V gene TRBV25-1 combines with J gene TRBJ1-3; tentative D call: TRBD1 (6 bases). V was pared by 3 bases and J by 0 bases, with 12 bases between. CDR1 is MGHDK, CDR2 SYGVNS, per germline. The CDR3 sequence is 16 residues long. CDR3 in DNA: TGTGCCAGCAGTGATAGGAACAGGGACTCTGGAAACACCATATATTTT. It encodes CASSDRNRDSGNTIYF.

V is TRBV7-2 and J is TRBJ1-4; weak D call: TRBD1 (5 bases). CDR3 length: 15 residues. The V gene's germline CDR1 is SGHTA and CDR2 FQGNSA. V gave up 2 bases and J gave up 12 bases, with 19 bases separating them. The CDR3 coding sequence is TGTGCCAGCAGCTTAAGTGGGACTTTTATGCGTGAACTGTTTTTT. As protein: CASSLSGTFMRELFF.

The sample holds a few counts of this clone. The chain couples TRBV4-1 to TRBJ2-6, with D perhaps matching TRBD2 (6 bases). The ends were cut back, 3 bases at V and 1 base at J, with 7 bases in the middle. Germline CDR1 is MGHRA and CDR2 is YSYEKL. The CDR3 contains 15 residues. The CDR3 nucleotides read TGCGCCAGCAGCCAGGGGGGATCTGGGGCCAACGTCCTGACTTTC. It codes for CASSQGGSGANVLTF.

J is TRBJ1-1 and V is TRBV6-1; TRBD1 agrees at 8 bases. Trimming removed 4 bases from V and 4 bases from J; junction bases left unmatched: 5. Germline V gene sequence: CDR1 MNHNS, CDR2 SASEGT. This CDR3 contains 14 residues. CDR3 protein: CASSVDRGVTEAFF. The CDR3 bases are TGTGCCAGCAGTGTAGACAGGGGCGTCACTGAAGCTTTCTTT.

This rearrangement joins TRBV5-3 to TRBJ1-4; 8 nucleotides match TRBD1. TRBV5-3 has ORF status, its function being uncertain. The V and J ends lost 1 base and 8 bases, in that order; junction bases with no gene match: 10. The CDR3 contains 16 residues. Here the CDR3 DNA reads TGTGCCAGAAGCTTGCCTGGACAGGGCGGTTGGGAAAAACTGTTTTTT. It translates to CARSLPGQGGWEKLFF.